This T cell receptor beta chain was recorded in a study of shared clonotypes between healthy human individuals. CD45RO-negative, CCR7-positively selected cells formed the naive CD8 fraction, excluding terminally differentiated effector memory CD45RA+ cells. The method was immunoSEQ multiplex PCR; TCRdb's version includes in-frame clones alone and lacks a portion of them. The table lists about 680,000 clones, around 92% of them singletons. V lost 6 bases and J 0 bases, leaving 9 bases between the germline ends. Germline loops: CDR1 MNHEY, CDR2 SMNVEV (reference sequence). The CDR3 is 13 amino acids. The genes are TRBV27 and TRBJ2-7, with unresolved D. The TCR comes from a man aged 30-40 years in good health. The specimen sequenced was naive CD8+ T cells sorted from blood. The CDR3, as DNA: TGTGCCAGCAGCCCCACCACCTCCTACGAGCAGTACTTC. This encodes CASSPTTSYEQYF.